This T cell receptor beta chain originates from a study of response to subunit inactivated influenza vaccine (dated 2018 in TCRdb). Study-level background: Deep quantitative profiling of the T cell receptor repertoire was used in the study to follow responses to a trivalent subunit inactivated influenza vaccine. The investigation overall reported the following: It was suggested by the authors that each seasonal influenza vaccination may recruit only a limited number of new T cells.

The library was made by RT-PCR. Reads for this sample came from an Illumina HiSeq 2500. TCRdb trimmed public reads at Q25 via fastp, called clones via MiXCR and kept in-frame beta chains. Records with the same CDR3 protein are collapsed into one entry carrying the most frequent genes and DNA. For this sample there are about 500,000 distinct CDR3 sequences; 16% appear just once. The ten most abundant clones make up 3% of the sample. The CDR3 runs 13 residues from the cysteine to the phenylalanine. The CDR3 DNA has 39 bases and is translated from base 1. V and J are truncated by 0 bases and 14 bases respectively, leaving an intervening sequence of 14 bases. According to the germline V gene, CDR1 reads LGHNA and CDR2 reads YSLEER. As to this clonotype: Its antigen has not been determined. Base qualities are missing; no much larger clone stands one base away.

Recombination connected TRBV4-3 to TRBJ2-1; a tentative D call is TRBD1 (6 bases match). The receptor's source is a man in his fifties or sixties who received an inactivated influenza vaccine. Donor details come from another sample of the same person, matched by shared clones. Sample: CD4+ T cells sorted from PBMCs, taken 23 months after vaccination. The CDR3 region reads CASSQDQGKLKFF. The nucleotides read TGCGCCAGCAGCCAAGACCAGGGGAAATTGAAGTTCTTC.